The next 18 T cell receptor beta chains were all read from a single sample in a study of blood T cells in healthy people across ages. A second PCR of 7 to 11 cycles used a sample-barcoded 5' primer and a J-beta primer mix. TCRdb itself ran the 5' RACE reads through MiXCR, one entry per CDR3 protein. The top ten clones hold about 2.9% of a sample with more than 650,000 distinct CDR3 sequences, around 24% of them seen once. Separately, the same data were catalogued under a study of T cells of mothers and their children.

Sequenced: blood. All receptors derive from a boy aged 5-17 years in good health.

A few counts support this clonotype. The chain recombines TRBV11-2 with TRBJ2-5; D is perhaps TRBD1 or TRBD2 (5 bases each). There are 17 residues in the CDR3. Germline assignment: CDR1 SGHAT and CDR2 FQNNGV. The V and J ends lost 1 base and 4 bases respectively, with 19 bases between them. The CDR3 DNA follows: TGTGCCAGCAGCTTAGGGGGGACCGATCCACCAAGAGAGACCCAGTACTTC. Its translation is CASSLGGTDPPRETQYF.

This clonotype was picked up a small number of times. The gene calls are TRBV9 and TRBJ1-2, with 9 bases lining up with TRBD1. There are 14 residues in the CDR3. The V gene end was trimmed by 4 bases and the J gene end by 8 bases; junction bases not matched to a gene: 9. Germline CDR1 reads SGDLS; CDR2 reads YYNGEE. The CDR3 DNA follows: TGTGCCAGCAGCACCTCACAGGGGGCTGAAGGCTACACCTTC. Protein product: CASSTSQGAEGYTF.

Details on this clonotype: One junction end does not reproduce the germline sequence, and a read error may be involved. This rearrangement joins TRBV5-1 to TRBJ1-2; D not certain. The CDR3 is 14 amino acids. Germline CDR1 and CDR2: SGHRS and YFSETQ. Here the CDR3 reads CASSLAPANYDYTF. CDR3 DNA: TGCGCCAGCAGCCTGGCCCCAGCTAACTATGACTACACCTTC.

This clonotype showed up just a few times. This chain links TRBV5-1 with TRBJ2-5, with 10 bases that match TRBD2. Trimming removed 3 bases from V and 4 bases from J; junction bases left unmatched: 18. Per germline, CDR1 SGHRS and CDR2 YFSETQ. The CDR3 has 19 amino acids. CDR3 DNA sequence: TGCGCCAGCAGCTCGGGACTTCCGGGACTAGCGAGGGAGGTAGAGACCCAGTACTTC. Translation gives CASSSGLPGLAREVETQYF.

V and J are TRBV20-1 and TRBJ2-7, with a possible D match to TRBD2 (6 bases). V lost 0 bases and J lost 4, with 10 bases in between. Germline CDR1 reads DFQATT; CDR2 reads SNEGSKA (reference sequence). This CDR3 comprises 13 residues. The CDR3, as DNA: TGCAGTGCTAGAGAACCGGGGGATTACGAGCAGTACTTC. Translation gives CSAREPGDYEQYF.

CDR3 loop: CASSLGQPAYNEQFF. CDR3 nucleotide sequence: TGTGCCAGCAGCTTAGGCCAGCCCGCCTACAATGAGCAGTTCTTC. The chain recombines TRBV7-2 with TRBJ2-1; no firm D call. Between the trimmed V and J ends, which lost 1 base and 2 bases, there was a span of 9 bases. CDR3 size: 15 residues. Germline values: CDR1 SGHTA, CDR2 FQGNSA. Based on the CDR3 plus reference TRBV7-2 and TRBJ2-1, the full variable domain is GAGVSQSPSNKVTEKGKDVELRCDPISGHTALYWYRQSLGQGLEFLIYFQGNSAPDKSGLPSDRFSAERTGGSVSTLTIQRTQQEDSAVYLCASSLGQPAYNEQFFGPGTRLTVL.

The sample holds a few counts of this clonotype. The chain's CDR3 is CAISDPGQGVYNEQFF. CDR3 nucleotide sequence: TGTGCCATCAGTGACCCGGGACAGGGAGTATACAATGAGCAGTTCTTC. The chain carries TRBV10-3 and TRBJ2-1; 9 bases line up with TRBD1. J gave up 4 bases and V 3 bases, and 7 bases lay outside the gene matches. Germline CDR1 and CDR2: ENHRY and SYGVKD. There are 16 residues in the CDR3.

The chain uses TRBV7-9 and TRBJ2-5; no clear D gene. Germline CDR1 is SEHNR and CDR2 is FQNEAQ (reference sequence). V was pared by 5 bases and J by 2 bases, with 15 bases between. The CDR3 spans 15 residues. Written as DNA, the CDR3 is TGTGCCAGCAGCGCCGCGACCGGACGACAAGAGACCCAGTACTTC. It specifies CASSAATGRQETQYF.

A remark on this clonotype: Without the conserved terminal phenylalanine or tryptophan, this CDR3 likely stems from a read error. V usage is TRBV25-1 and J usage is TRBJ2-7; 7 bases map to TRBD1. CDR3 size: 15 residues. V gave up 6 bases and J gave up 2 bases; unmatched junction bases: 10. Germline CDR1 MGHDK, CDR2 SYGVNS. The CDR3 sequence: CASSPGAGGTYEQYS. The CDR3 DNA is TGTGCCAGCAGCCCCGGGGCAGGGGGTACCTACGAGCAGTACTCC.

The chain couples TRBV20-1 to TRBJ2-4; 7 bases are a match to TRBD2. Germline CDR1 reads DFQATT; CDR2 reads SNEGSKA (reference sequence). This CDR3 contains 13 residues. J lost 3 bases, V lost 8 bases, and 7 bases had no gene match. CDR3 sequence (DNA): TGCAGTATCAGCGGGGATGACAAAAACATTCAGTACTTC. Translating it yields CSISGDDKNIQYF.

This chain links TRBV4-1 with TRBJ2-7; D ambiguous. Germline CDR1 MGHRA, CDR2 YSYEKL. V was shortened by 2 bases and J by 7 bases, with 15 bases between the two germline ends. The CDR3 has 14 amino acids. This CDR3 is CASSQYQGLSEQYF. CDR3 nucleotide sequence: TGCGCCAGCAGCCAATACCAAGGCCTATCTGAGCAGTACTTC.

In its sample, this clonotype was seen a few times. This chain links TRBV3-1 with TRBJ2-7, with D possibly being TRBD1 or TRBD2 (5 bases each). Trimming removed 3 bases from V and 2 bases from J, with 29 bases in between. The CDR3 runs to 20 residues. Germline-derived CDR1 and CDR2 are LGHDT and YNNKEL (reference sequence). CDR3 nucleotides: TGTGCCAGCAGCCAGACAGCGAGGGGAAGCGGCGGTTCCGACCCCTACGAGCAGTACTTC. It codes for CASSQTARGSGGSDPYEQYF.

This clonotype has just a few counts. The chain recombines TRBV4-2 with TRBJ2-5, with D hard to call. From germline, CDR1 is LGHNA and CDR2 YNFKEQ. The CDR3 consists of 15 residues. V lost 0 bases to trimming and J lost 0 bases, with 8 bases between them. The CDR3 spells CASSQDPGNQETQYF. The CDR3 region has the DNA TGTGCCAGCAGCCAAGACCCAGGCAACCAAGAGACCCAGTACTTC.

The chain is built from TRBV29-1 and TRBJ1-1; no firm D call. Germline-derived CDR1 and CDR2 are SQVTM and ANQGSEA. V was cut by 7 bases and J by 6 bases, with 12 bases left in between. The CDR3 extends over 11 amino acids. This CDR3 is CSAGEGSEAFF. CDR3 DNA: TGCAGCGCCGGGGAGGGTTCTGAAGCTTTCTTT.

This clonotype showed up just a few times. The rearrangement joins TRBV18 to TRBJ1-2; no firm D call. This CDR3 spans 13 amino acids. Germline V CDR1 and CDR2: KGHSH, LQKENI. Trimming took 3 bases from V and 3 from J, leaving 8 bases between them. CDR3 coding DNA: TGTGCCAGCTCACCCAGACTCGACTATGGCTACACCTTC. This translates into CASSPRLDYGYTF.

This clonotype occurred many times. The genes are TRBV20-1 and TRBJ2-5; TRBD2 agrees at 8 bases. The CDR3 extends over 12 amino acids. V shed 5 bases and J 5 bases; nucleotides not matched to a gene: 4. Per the germline V gene, CDR1 is DFQATT and CDR2 is SNEGSKA (reference sequence). Written as DNA, the CDR3 is TGCAGTGCTCGAGCGGGGGACGAGACCCAGTACTTC. Translating gives CSARAGDETQYF.

The rearrangement joins TRBV27 to TRBJ1-2, with unresolved D. V lost 5 bases to trimming and J lost 1 base, with 17 bases between them. The CDR3 covers 16 residues. The germline V gene has CDR1 MNHEY and CDR2 SMNVEV (reference sequence). CDR3 DNA sequence: TGTGCCAGCAGTCTCAGGTCCGACGGGTTTAACTATGGCTACACCTTC. Protein product: CASSLRSDGFNYGYTF.

The chain carries TRBV3-1 and TRBJ1-2, with TRBD1 matching 10 bases. V was pared by 5 bases and J by 7 bases, with 4 bases of the junction left unmatched. The CDR3 runs 13 residues. Germline V CDR1 and CDR2: LGHDT, YNNKEL (reference sequence). In DNA form, the CDR3 reads TGTGCCAGCAGCTCTGGACAGGGGGTTGGCTACACCTTC. It encodes CASSSGQGVGYTF. Looking up the rest from reference TRBV3-1 and TRBJ1-2 gives the full variable domain: DTAVSQTPKYLVTQMGNDKSIKCEQNLGHDTMYWYKQDSKKFLKIMFSYNNKELIINETVPNRFSPKSPDKAHLNLHINSLELGDSAVYFCASSSGQGVGYTFGSGTRLTVV.